The next 25 T cell receptor beta chains were all read from a single sample in a study of T cells after somatic rescue of genetic block. Sequenced by immunoSEQ multiplex PCR; TCRdb stores in-frame clones only, minus some. In the table there are 110,000 or so clones, 85% to 95% of which are singletons. The source material was peripheral blood mononuclear cells (PBMCs). Receptor source: a young woman.

The V gene is TRBV21-1, the J gene TRBJ1-1. TRBV21-1 is labeled a pseudogene. This CDR3 is 13 amino acids long. Here the CDR3 DNA reads TGTGCCAGCAGCAAGGGGGTGTGCACTGAAGCTTTCTTT. Translating it yields CASSKGVCTEAFF.

The chain uses TRBV28 and TRBJ1-6, with D possibly being TRBD1 (5 bases). The V and J ends lost 6 bases and 7 bases respectively, with 13 bases between them. The CDR3 has 14 residues. Germline assignment: CDR1 MDHEN and CDR2 SYDVKM. The CDR3 bases are TGTGCCAGCAGGACCGGGACGGAGAATTCACCCCTCCACTTT. Translated: CASRTGTENSPLHF.

The J gene is TRBJ2-1, the V gene TRBV5-1, with D maybe TRBD1 (6 bases). CDR3 size: 14 residues. V lost 0 bases and J lost 2, with 6 bases in between. Germline V gene sequence: CDR1 SGHRS, CDR2 YFSETQ. CDR3 sequence: CASSLGDTYNEQFF. The DNA for the CDR3 is TGCGCCAGCAGCTTGGGGGACACCTACAATGAGCAGTTCTTC.

The chain joins TRBV5-1 to TRBJ1-2, with unresolved D. The CDR3 covers 14 residues. Germline V gene sequence: CDR1 SGHRS, CDR2 YFSETQ. V was shortened by 3 bases and J by 0 bases, with 9 bases between the two germline ends. Here the CDR3 reads CASSWHMANYGYTF. In DNA, the CDR3 is TGCGCCAGCAGCTGGCATATGGCTAACTATGGCTACACCTTC.

The chain combines TRBV6-4 with TRBJ2-3; 7 positions agree with TRBD1. The ends lost 4 bases at V and 2 bases at J; junction bases unmatched: 3. The CDR3 covers 14 residues. In germline, CDR1 is MRHNA, CDR2 SNTAGT. This CDR3 is CASSGDSFTDTQYF. In DNA, the CDR3 is TGTGCCAGCAGTGGGGACAGTTTCACAGATACGCAGTATTTT.

The rearrangement joins TRBV5-6 to TRBJ2-2; D not resolved. Germline CDR1 is SGHDT and CDR2 is YYEEEE. V was trimmed by 1 base and J by 0 bases, leaving 10 bases between them. The CDR3 length is 16 residues. This chain's CDR3 is CASSLRTAANTGELFF. The CDR3 DNA is TGTGCCAGCAGCTTGAGAACGGCCGCGAACACCGGGGAGCTGTTTTTT.

The V and J genes are TRBV9 and TRBJ1-6; TRBD1 aligns across 7 bases. Losses at the gene ends were 0 bases for V and 0 bases for J; bases not matched to a gene: 12. CDR3 length equals 20 residues. Per the germline V gene, CDR1 is SGDLS and CDR2 is YYNGEE. The CDR3, as DNA: TGTGCCAGCAGCGTAGGTACAGGGGATCGGTTGAGCTCCTATAATTCACCCCTCCACTTT. This gives the protein CASSVGTGDRLSSYNSPLHF.

The chain links TRBV10-3 to TRBJ2-7, with D perhaps TRBD1 (5 bases). The CDR3 has 13 amino acids. Trimming shortened V by 2 bases and J by 5 bases, and 10 bases separated the two germline ends. In germline, CDR1 is ENHRY, CDR2 SYGVKD. The CDR3 is CAISEGASHEQYF. The CDR3 nucleotides are TGTGCCATCAGTGAGGGGGCGAGTCACGAGCAGTACTTC.

This chain links TRBV22-1 with TRBJ1-3. TRBV22-1 is assigned pseudogene status. The CDR3 has 17 amino acids. The CDR3 sequence: CPGSPREGAHPRGTIYF. In DNA form, the CDR3 reads TGTCCTGGGAGCCCACGGGAGGGGGCCCACCCCAGGGGCACCATATATTTT.

The CDR3 DNA sequence: TGCGCCAGCAGCCTAACTCCCCTTAGCGGGAACACCGGGGAGCTGTTTTTT. This sequence encodes CASSLTPLSGNTGELFF. V usage is TRBV4-1 and J usage is TRBJ2-2; a weak D match, TRBD2 (6 bases). CDR1 is MGHRA and CDR2 is YSYEKL in the germline V gene. There are 17 residues in the CDR3. V was trimmed by 4 bases and J by 1 base, leaving 16 bases between them.

This rearrangement joins TRBV11-2 to TRBJ2-3, with 11 bases fitting TRBD2. Germline V gene sequence: CDR1 SGHAT, CDR2 FQNNGV. The ends lost 1 base at V and 4 bases at J; junction bases unmatched: 10. This CDR3 spans 18 amino acids. CDR3 in amino acids: CASSLGISGGGGSDTQYF. The CDR3 DNA sequence: TGTGCCAGCAGCTTAGGGATTAGCGGGGGGGGAGGCTCAGATACGCAGTATTTT.

The V gene is TRBV19, the J gene TRBJ2-7, with 8 bases identical to TRBD2. This CDR3 is built from 15 residues. The V and J ends lost 6 bases and 2 bases, in that order; junction bases with no gene match: 9. Germline V CDR1 and CDR2: LNHDA, SQIVND (reference sequence). The CDR3 here is CASSEGLAQTYEQYF. In nucleotides, the CDR3 is TGTGCCAGTAGCGAAGGACTAGCACAAACCTACGAGCAGTACTTC.

V usage is TRBV27 and J usage is TRBJ2-7, with D tentatively TRBD1 or TRBD2 (7 bases each). This CDR3 has 15 residues. CDR1 MNHEY and CDR2 SMNVEV come from the germline V gene (reference sequence). V lost 4 bases to trimming and J lost 2 bases, with 15 bases between them. The CDR3 region has the DNA TGTGCCAGCAGTTCCCAGGGGGGGCCCCCCTACGAGCAGTACTTC. Its protein product is CASSSQGGPPYEQYF.

In its sample, this clone was seen once. This chain joins TRBV29-1 and TRBJ2-5, with 11 positions matching TRBD2. Losses at the gene ends were 0 bases for V and 0 bases for J; bases not matched to a gene: 0. Germline V gene data show CDR1 as SQVTM and CDR2 as ANQGSEA. This CDR3 spans 15 amino acids. Here the CDR3 reads CSVEDSGGDQETQYF. CDR3 DNA sequence: TGCAGCGTTGAAGATAGCGGGGGGGACCAAGAGACCCAGTACTTC.

The rearrangement uses TRBV7-9 and TRBJ2-7; 8 bases match TRBD1. Germline V gene lookup returns CDR1 SEHNR and CDR2 FQNEAQ (reference sequence). CDR3 length equals 15 residues. The trim removed 5 bases at V and 0 bases at J, leaving 6 bases unmatched. This CDR3 reads CASSPYRGSSYEQYF. As DNA, the CDR3 is TGTGCCAGCAGCCCATACAGGGGGAGCTCCTACGAGCAGTACTTC. Full variable domain (rest looked up from reference TRBV7-9 and TRBJ2-7): DTGVSQNPRHKITKRGQNVTFRCDPISEHNRLYWYRQTLGQGPEFLTYFQNEAQLEKSRLLSDRFSAERPKGSFSTLEIQRTEQGDSAMYLCASSPYRGSSYEQYFGPGTRLTVT.

V gene TRBV4-3 combines with J gene TRBJ2-1, with TRBD1 as a possible D gene (6 bases). Trimming left V 0 bases short and J 4 bases short, with 13 bases between. Looked up from germline, CDR1 is LGHNA and CDR2 is YSLEER. The CDR3 has 16 residues. CDR3 bases: TGCGCCAGCAGCCAAGATTTTTTTAGGGGGTACAATGAGCAGTTCTTC. Translation: CASSQDFFRGYNEQFF.

The DNA for the CDR3 is TGCGCCAGCAGCCAAGAAGTGGGAGGCTATGGCTACACCTTC. It yields the protein CASSQEVGGYGYTF. The V call is TRBV4-3, the J call TRBJ1-2; D remains ambiguous. Trimming stripped 0 bases from V and 4 bases from J, with 9 bases between. CDR3 length equals 14 residues. Germline V gives CDR1 LGHNA, CDR2 YSLEER.

The J gene is TRBJ2-1, the V gene TRBV5-6; 15 nucleotides agree with TRBD2. The V segment lost 0 bases and the J segment 0 bases; nucleotides outside the gene matches: 4. Looked up from germline, CDR1 is SGHDT and CDR2 is YYEEEE. The CDR3 is 19 amino acids. The CDR3 protein is CASSLVGLAGGSSYNEQFF. The DNA for the CDR3 is TGTGCCAGCAGCTTGGTCGGACTAGCGGGGGGGAGCTCCTACAATGAGCAGTTCTTC.

The chain is built from TRBV28 and TRBJ1-4, with 9 bases lining up with TRBD1. Germline CDR1 reads MDHEN; CDR2 reads SYDVKM. V was pared by 8 bases and J by 7 bases, with 8 bases of the junction left unmatched. This CDR3 region has 14 residues. Here the CDR3 DNA reads TGTGCCAGCGGGACAGGGTATTGGGGTGAAAAACTGTTTTTT. This codes for CASGTGYWGEKLFF.

J is TRBJ2-4 and V is TRBV11-3; D possibly corresponds to TRBD2 (6 bases). The CDR3 is 17 residues long. Trimming left V 1 base short and J 9 bases short, with 22 bases between. Per germline, CDR1 SGHNT and CDR2 YENEEA. The CDR3 sequence is CASSLGEWVGGFVIQYF. The CDR3 DNA sequence: TGTGCCAGCAGCTTAGGGGAATGGGTTGGGGGGTTTGTCATTCAGTACTTC.

The rearrangement joins TRBV10-1 to TRBJ1-5, with D unresolved. CDR3 length equals 12 residues. Germline values: CDR1 WNHNN, CDR2 SYGVQD (reference sequence). V lost 7 bases to trimming and J lost 2 bases, with 6 bases between them. The CDR3 sequence: CASNGCNQPQHF. The CDR3 bases are TGCGCCAGCAATGGATGCAATCAGCCCCAGCATTTT.

The chain combines TRBV6-5 with TRBJ2-7; TRBD2 matches at 9 bases. Germline assignment: CDR1 MNHEY and CDR2 SVGAGI. The CDR3 covers 15 residues. The V and J ends lost 0 bases and 5 bases, in that order; junction bases with no gene match: 5. This CDR3 reads CASSYSSSGAHEQYF. CDR3 nucleotide sequence: TGTGCCAGCAGTTACTCGTCTAGCGGGGCCCACGAGCAGTACTTC.

The chain links TRBV7-2 to TRBJ2-1; 11 bases align to TRBD2. Unmatched junction bases numbered 16, after V lost 5 bases and J lost 4 bases. In germline, CDR1 is SGHTA, CDR2 FQGNSA. This CDR3 comprises 19 residues. The CDR3: CASSPSPRLAGREYNEQFF. CDR3 nucleotide sequence: TGTGCCAGCAGCCCCTCCCCTCGACTAGCGGGGAGAGAGTACAATGAGCAGTTCTTC. Full variable domain (outside the CDR3, taken from reference TRBV7-2 and TRBJ2-1): GAGVSQSPSNKVTEKGKDVELRCDPISGHTALYWYRQSLGQGLEFLIYFQGNSAPDKSGLPSDRFSAERTGGSVSTLTIQRTQQEDSAVYLCASSPSPRLAGREYNEQFFGPGTRLTVL.

This clone is a singleton in its sample. The DNA of the CDR3 is TGCGCCAGCAGCTTTTCCGGACAGAGGGGAGAGACCCAGTACTTC. Translated: CASSFSGQRGETQYF. The chain is built from TRBV5-1 and TRBJ2-5; D perhaps matches TRBD1 (6 bases). Germline CDR1 is SGHRS and CDR2 is YFSETQ. V shed 2 bases and J shed 4 bases, with 15 bases lying between them. There are 15 residues in the CDR3.

The rearrangement uses TRBV11-2 and TRBJ2-1, with D possibly matching TRBD2 (5 bases). Germline loops: CDR1 SGHAT, CDR2 FQNNGV. This CDR3 has 15 residues. V was clipped by 1 base and J by 6 bases, with 13 bases between them. The CDR3 DNA follows: TGTGCCAGCAGCTTAGTCGGCGGGTGGGGCAATGAGCAGTTCTTC. It yields the protein CASSLVGGWGNEQFF.